This TCR beta chain comes out of a study of cytomegalovirus exposure and HLA in healthy donors. Every donor was a healthy person donating bone marrow. The PCR used 60 Vbeta and 13 Jbeta primers. Libraries were prepared by immunoSEQ multiplex PCR; TCRdb keeps only in-frame clonotypes and omits some of them. The sample contains fewer than 150,000 clones, around three quarters of which appear only once. Whole-study findings and limits: With further analysis later on, most CMV-associated TCR beta chains appeared HLA-restricted.

In regard to this clone: The antigen is unknown.

This CDR3 comprises 14 residues. With 1 base removed from V and 5 bases from J, the gap between germline ends came to 8 bases. The germline V gene has CDR1 SEHNR and CDR2 FQNEAQ (reference sequence). V and J are TRBV7-9 and TRBJ2-2; D not certain. Sequenced sample: PBMCs. The receptor's source is a woman in her thirties or forties in good health and CMV-seropositive. The CDR3 here is CASSLDFQTGELFF. The CDR3, as DNA: TGTGCCAGCAGCTTAGATTTCCAGACCGGGGAGCTGTTTTTT.